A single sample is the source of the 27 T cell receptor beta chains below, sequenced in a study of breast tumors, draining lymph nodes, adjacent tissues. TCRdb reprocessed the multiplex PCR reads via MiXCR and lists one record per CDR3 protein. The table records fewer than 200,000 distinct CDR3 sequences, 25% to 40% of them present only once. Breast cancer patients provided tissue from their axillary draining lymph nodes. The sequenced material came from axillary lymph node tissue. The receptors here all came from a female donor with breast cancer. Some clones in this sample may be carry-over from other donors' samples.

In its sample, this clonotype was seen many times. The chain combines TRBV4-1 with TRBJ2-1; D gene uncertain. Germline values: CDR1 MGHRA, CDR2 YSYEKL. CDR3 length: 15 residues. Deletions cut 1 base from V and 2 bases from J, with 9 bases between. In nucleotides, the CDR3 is TGCGCCAGCAGCCAAGTTGATAGAACCTACAATGAGCAGTTCTTC. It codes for CASSQVDRTYNEQFF.

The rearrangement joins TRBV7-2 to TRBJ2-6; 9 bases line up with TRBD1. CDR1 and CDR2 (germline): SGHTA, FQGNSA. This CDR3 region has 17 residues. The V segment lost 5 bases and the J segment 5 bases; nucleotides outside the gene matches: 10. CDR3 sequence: CASSTDRGGYWANVLTF. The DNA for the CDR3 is TGTGCCAGCAGCACGGACAGGGGAGGGTACTGGGCCAACGTCCTGACTTTC.

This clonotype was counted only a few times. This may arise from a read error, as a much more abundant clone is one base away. CDR3 amino acids: CASSIIGLNAGELFF. In DNA, the CDR3 is TGCGCCAGCAGTATCATAGGCTTGAACGCCGGGGAGCTGTTTTTT. V usage is TRBV5-1 and J usage is TRBJ2-2; D unclear. CDR3 length equals 15 residues. CDR1 is SGHRS and CDR2 is YFSETQ in the germline V gene.

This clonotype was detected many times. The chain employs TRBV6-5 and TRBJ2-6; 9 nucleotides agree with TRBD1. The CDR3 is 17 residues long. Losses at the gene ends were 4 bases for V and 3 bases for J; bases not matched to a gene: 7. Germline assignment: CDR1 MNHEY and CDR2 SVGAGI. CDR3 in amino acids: CASSWTGAVGGANVLTF. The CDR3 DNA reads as TGTGCCAGCAGTTGGACAGGGGCGGTAGGTGGGGCCAACGTCCTGACTTTC.

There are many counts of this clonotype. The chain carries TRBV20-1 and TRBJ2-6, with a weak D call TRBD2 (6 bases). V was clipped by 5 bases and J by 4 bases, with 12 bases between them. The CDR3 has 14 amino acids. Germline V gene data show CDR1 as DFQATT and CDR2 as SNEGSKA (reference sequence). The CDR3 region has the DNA TGCAGTGCTTGGAGGGCCCCCGGGGCCAACGTCCTGACTTTC. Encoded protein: CSAWRAPGANVLTF.

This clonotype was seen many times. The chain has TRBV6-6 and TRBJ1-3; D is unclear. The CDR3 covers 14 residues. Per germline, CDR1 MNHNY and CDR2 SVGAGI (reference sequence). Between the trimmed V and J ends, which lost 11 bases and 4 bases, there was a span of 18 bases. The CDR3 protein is CAAAFDTSGNTIYF. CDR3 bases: TGTGCCGCAGCGTTTGACACTTCAGGAAACACCATATATTTT.

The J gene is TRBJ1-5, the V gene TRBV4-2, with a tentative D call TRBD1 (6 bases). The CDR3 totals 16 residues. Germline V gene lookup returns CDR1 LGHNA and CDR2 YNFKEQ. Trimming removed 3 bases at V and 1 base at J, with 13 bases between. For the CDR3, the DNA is TGTGCCAGCAGCCATCACGGACAGTTGAGCAATCAGCCCCAGCATTTT. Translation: CASSHHGQLSNQPQHF.

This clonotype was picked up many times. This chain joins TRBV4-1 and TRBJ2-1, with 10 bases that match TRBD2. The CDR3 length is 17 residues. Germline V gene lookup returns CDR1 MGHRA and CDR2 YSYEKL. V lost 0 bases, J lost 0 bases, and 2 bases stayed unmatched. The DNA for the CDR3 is TGCGCCAGCAGCCAAGAAAGCGGGGGGGGCTCCTACAATGAGCAGTTCTTC. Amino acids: CASSQESGGGSYNEQFF.

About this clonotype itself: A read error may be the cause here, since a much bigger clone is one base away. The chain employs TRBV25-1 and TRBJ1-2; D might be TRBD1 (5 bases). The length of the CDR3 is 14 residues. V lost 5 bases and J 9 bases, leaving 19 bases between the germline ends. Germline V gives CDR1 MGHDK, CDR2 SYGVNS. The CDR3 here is CASSYSGTEYSYTF. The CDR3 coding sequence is TGTGCCAGCAGTTACTCCGGGACGGAATATAGCTACACCTTC.

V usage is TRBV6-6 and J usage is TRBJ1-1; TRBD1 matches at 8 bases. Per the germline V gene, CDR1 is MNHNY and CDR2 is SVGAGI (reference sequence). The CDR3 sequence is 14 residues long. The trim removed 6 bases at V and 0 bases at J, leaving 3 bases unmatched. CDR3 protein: CASRTTGVNTEAFF. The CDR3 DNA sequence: TGTGCCAGCAGGACGACAGGGGTGAACACTGAAGCTTTCTTT.

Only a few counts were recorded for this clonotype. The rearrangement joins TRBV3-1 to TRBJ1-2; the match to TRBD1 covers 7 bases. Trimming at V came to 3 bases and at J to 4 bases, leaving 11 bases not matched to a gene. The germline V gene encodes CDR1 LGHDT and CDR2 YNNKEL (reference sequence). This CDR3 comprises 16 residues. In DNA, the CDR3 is TGTGCCAGCAGCCAGCCGGGACAGAGTCCGGGCTATGGCTACACCTTC. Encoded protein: CASSQPGQSPGYGYTF.

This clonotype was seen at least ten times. In DNA, the CDR3 is TGCAGCGTTCCCAACCAGGGGGAGGGTGGCTACACCTTC. This sequence encodes CSVPNQGEGGYTF. The genes are TRBV29-1 and TRBJ1-2; TRBD1 agrees at 7 bases. The V segment lost 5 bases and the J segment 7 bases; nucleotides outside the gene matches: 10. This CDR3 is 13 amino acids long. Per the germline V gene, CDR1 is SQVTM and CDR2 is ANQGSEA.

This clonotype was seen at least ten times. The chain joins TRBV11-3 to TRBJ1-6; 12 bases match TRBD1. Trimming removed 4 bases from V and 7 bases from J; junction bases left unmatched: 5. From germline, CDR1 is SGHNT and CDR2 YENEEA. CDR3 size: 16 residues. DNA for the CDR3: TGTGCCAGCAGCTCGTCCGGGACAGGGGGCAATTCACCCCTCCACTTT. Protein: CASSSSGTGGNSPLHF. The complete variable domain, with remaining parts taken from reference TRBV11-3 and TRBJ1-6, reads EAGVVQSPRYKIIEKKQPVAFWCNPISGHNTLYWYLQNLGQGPELLIRYENEEAVDDSQLPKDRFSAERLKGVDSTLKIQPAELGDSAVYLCASSSSGTGGNSPLHFGNGTRLTVT.

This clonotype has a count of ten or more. The CDR3 here is CASSLESGLGQPQHF. CDR3 DNA: TGTGCCAGCAGCTTAGAATCAGGGTTGGGTCAGCCCCAGCATTTT. The chain is built from TRBV7-8 and TRBJ1-5; possible D gene TRBD1, 5 bases. Trimming removed 1 base at V and 6 bases at J, with 13 bases between. CDR1 and CDR2 (germline): SGHVS, FQNEAQ. This CDR3 comprises 15 residues.

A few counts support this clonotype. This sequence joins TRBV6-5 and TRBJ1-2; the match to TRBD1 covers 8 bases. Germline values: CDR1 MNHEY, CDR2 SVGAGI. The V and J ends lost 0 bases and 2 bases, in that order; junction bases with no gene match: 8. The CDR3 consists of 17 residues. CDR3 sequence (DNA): TGTGCCAGCAGTTACTCGTACACCAGGGGGCAGAACTATGGCTACACCTTC. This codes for CASSYSYTRGQNYGYTF.

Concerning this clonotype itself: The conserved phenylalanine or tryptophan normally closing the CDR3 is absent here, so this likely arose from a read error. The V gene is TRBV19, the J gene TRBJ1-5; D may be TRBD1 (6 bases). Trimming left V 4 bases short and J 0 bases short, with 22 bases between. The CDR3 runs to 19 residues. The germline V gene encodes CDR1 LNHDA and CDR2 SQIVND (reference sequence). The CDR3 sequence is CASSRVGGSTRNSNQPQHL. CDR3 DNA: TGTGCCAGTAGTAGGGTGGGGGGCAGTACACGGAATAGCAATCAGCCCCAGCATCTT.

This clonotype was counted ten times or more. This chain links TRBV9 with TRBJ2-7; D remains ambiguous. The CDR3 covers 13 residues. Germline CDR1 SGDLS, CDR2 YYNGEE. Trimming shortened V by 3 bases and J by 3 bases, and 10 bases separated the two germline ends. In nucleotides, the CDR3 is TGTGCCAGCAGCGCGAACGCAGACTACGAGCAGTACTTC. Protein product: CASSANADYEQYF.

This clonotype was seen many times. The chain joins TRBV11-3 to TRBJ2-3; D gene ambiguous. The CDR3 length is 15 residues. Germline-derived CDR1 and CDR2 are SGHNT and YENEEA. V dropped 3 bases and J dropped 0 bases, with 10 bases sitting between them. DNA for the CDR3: TGTGCCAGCAGCTTCCCCAGGTTTAGCACAGATACGCAGTATTTT. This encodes CASSFPRFSTDTQYF.

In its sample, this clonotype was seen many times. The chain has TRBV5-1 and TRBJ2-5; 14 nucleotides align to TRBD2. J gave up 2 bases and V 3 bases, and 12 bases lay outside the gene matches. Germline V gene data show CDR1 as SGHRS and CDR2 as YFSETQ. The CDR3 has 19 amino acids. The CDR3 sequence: CASSSPYGLAGGRQETQYF. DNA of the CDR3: TGCGCCAGCAGCTCTCCGTACGGACTAGCGGGGGGACGACAAGAGACCCAGTACTTC. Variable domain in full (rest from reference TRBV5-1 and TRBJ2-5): KAGVTQTPRYLIKTRGQQVTLSCSPISGHRSVSWYQQTPGQGLQFLFEYFSETQRNKGNFPGRFSGRQFSNSRSEMNVSTLELGDSALYLCASSSPYGLAGGRQETQYFGPGTRLLVL.

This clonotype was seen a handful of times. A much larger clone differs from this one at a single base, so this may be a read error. CDR3: CSARPTGAITSPLHF. CDR3 bases: TGCAGTGCTCGCCCCACCGGGGCCATTACTTCACCCCTCCACTTT. V is TRBV20-1 and J is TRBJ1-6; D possibly corresponds to TRBD1 (5 bases). The CDR3 has 15 amino acids. Trimming removed 5 bases from V and 9 bases from J, with 20 bases in between. Germline assignment: CDR1 DFQATT and CDR2 SNEGSKA (reference sequence).

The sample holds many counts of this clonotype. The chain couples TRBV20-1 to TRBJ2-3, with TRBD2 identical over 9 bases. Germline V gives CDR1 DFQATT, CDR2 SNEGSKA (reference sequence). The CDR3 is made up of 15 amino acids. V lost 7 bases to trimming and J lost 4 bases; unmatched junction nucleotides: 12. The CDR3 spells CSVPGGRGVADTQYF. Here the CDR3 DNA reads TGCAGTGTACCAGGCGGGAGGGGAGTGGCAGATACGCAGTATTTT.

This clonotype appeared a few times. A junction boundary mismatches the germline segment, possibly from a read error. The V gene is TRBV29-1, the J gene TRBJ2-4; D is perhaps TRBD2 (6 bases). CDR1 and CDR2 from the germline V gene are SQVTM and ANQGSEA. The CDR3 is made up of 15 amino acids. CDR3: CSVEDPEGPPNTQYF. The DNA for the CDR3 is TGCAGCGTTGAAGATCCGGAGGGCCCCCCAAACACTCAGTACTTC.

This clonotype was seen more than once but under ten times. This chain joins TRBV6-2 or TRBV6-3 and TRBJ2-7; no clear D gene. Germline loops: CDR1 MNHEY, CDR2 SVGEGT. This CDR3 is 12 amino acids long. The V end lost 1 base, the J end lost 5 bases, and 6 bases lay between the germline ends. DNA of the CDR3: TGTGCCAGCAGTTACTTAGGTGACGAGCAGTACTTC. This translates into CASSYLGDEQYF.

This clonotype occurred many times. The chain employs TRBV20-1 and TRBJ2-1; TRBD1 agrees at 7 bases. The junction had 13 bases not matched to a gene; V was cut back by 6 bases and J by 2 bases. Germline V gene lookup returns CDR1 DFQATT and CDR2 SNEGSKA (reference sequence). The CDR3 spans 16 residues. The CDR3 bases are TGCAGTGCCCTGATTCGGGACAGCAGAACCTACAATGAGCAGTTCTTC. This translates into CSALIRDSRTYNEQFF.

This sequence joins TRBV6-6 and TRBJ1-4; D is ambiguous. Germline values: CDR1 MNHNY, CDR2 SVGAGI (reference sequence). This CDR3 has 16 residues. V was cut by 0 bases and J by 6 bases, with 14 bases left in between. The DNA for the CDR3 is TGTGCCAGCAGTTACTCTCGGGAGGACCCGGATGAAAAACTGTTTTTT. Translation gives CASSYSREDPDEKLFF.

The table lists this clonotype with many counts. The CDR3 DNA follows: TGTGCCAGCAGCCCCGGGACACCTAGCGGCTACACCTTC. Translated, it gives CASSPGTPSGYTF. The genes are TRBV7-2 and TRBJ1-2; D may be TRBD1 (6 bases). The CDR3 is made up of 13 amino acids. V was clipped by 5 bases and J by 8 bases, with 15 bases between them. Germline V gene sequence: CDR1 SGHTA, CDR2 FQGNSA.

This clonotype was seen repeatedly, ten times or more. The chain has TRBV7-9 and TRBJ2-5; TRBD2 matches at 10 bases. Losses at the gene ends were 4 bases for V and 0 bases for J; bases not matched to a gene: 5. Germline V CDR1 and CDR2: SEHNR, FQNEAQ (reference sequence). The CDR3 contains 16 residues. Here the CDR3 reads CASSSRLAGYQETQYF. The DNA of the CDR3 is TGTGCCAGCAGCTCACGACTAGCGGGTTACCAAGAGACCCAGTACTTC.